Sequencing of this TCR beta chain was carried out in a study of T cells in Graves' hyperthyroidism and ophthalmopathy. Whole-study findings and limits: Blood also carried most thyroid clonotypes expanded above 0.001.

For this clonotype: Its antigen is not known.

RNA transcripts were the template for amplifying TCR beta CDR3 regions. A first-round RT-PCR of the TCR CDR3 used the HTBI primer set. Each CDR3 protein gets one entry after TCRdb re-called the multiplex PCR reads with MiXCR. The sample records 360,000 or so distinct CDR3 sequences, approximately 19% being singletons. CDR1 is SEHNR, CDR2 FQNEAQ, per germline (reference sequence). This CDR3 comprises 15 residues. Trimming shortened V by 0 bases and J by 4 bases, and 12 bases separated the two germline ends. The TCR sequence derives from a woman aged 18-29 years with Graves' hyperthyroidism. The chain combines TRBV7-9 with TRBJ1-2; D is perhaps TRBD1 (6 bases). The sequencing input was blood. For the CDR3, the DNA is TGTGCCAGCAGCTTAGCGAGGGGGGAGGCCTATGGCTACACCTTC. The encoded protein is CASSLARGEAYGYTF.